These 12 T cell receptor beta chains share one sample of origin, sequenced in a study of T cell responses to AZD1222 COVID-19 vaccine. Clones were read by immunoSEQ multiplex PCR, and TCRdb kept only the in-frame ones, dropping some. This sample yields more than 150,000 clones, of which just over 90% are seen a single time; roughly 1.9% belongs to the top ten. The material sequenced was peripheral blood, taken on day 0 of AZD1222 vaccination. These receptors were collected from an adult in good health.

The chain carries TRBV4-1 and TRBJ1-3; no clear D. The CDR3 is made up of 12 amino acids. V lost 0 bases and J lost 7, with 4 bases in between. Looked up from germline, CDR1 is MGHRA and CDR2 is YSYEKL. The CDR3 bases are TGCGCCAGCAGCCAAGAAGGGAACACCATATATTTT. Amino acid sequence: CASSQEGNTIYF.

The chain links TRBV27 to TRBJ1-6, with unresolved D. Germline CDR1 and CDR2: MNHEY and SMNVEV (reference sequence). Trimming pared 6 bases from V and 0 bases from J, leaving 3 bases between. The CDR3 is 13 residues long. Here the CDR3 reads CASRSSYNSPLHF. CDR3 nucleotide sequence: TGTGCCAGCAGGAGCTCCTATAATTCACCCCTCCACTTT.

As concerns this clone: Other nucleotide sequences in the sample specify the same CDR3. The chain employs TRBV9 and TRBJ1-1; D is unclear. Germline V lookup: CDR1 SGDLS, CDR2 YYNGEE. Trimming shortened V by 2 bases and J by 1 base, and 6 bases separated the two germline ends. The CDR3 spans 13 residues. CDR3 sequence: CASSVRANTEAFF. The CDR3 DNA sequence: TGTGCCAGCAGCGTTAGAGCGAACACTGAAGCTTTCTTT.

This clone is a singleton in its sample. The rearrangement links TRBV7-9 to TRBJ1-2; the D is unclear. This CDR3 contains 11 residues. Germline V gives CDR1 SEHNR, CDR2 FQNEAQ (reference sequence). V gave up 5 bases and J gave up 6 bases, with 7 bases separating them. The CDR3 sequence is CASSQEDGYTF. The CDR3 bases are TGTGCCAGCAGCCAAGAGGATGGCTACACCTTC.

The rearrangement uses TRBV18 and TRBJ2-1, with 7 bases that match TRBD2. After removal of 0 bases from V and 0 bases from J, the junction contained 2 bases not matched to a gene. The CDR3 spans 16 residues. The germline V gene has CDR1 KGHSH and CDR2 LQKENI. This CDR3 is CASSPPSSGSYNEQFF. CDR3 nucleotide sequence: TGTGCCAGCTCACCACCGTCTAGCGGCTCCTACAATGAGCAGTTCTTC.

The chain links TRBV18 to TRBJ1-5, with D perhaps matching TRBD1 (5 bases). V gave up 2 bases and J gave up 4 bases, with 12 bases separating them. Looked up from germline, CDR1 is KGHSH and CDR2 is LQKENI. The length of the CDR3 is 15 residues. The CDR3 loop is CASSPVQGPNQPQHF. For the CDR3, the DNA is TGTGCCAGCTCACCAGTCCAGGGTCCAAATCAGCCCCAGCATTTT.

The chain combines TRBV7-2 with TRBJ1-3; D perhaps matches TRBD1 (6 bases). Germline assignment: CDR1 SGHTA and CDR2 FQGNSA. This CDR3 spans 15 amino acids. V lost 5 bases and J lost 3, with 14 bases in between. DNA for the CDR3: TGTGCCAGCAGCCCCCGCATAGGGGGTGGAAACACCATATATTTT. Amino acid sequence: CASSPRIGGGNTIYF.

V is TRBV28 and J is TRBJ2-3; 7 bases match TRBD1. Germline CDR1 is MDHEN and CDR2 is SYDVKM. V lost 0 bases to trimming and J lost 1 base; unmatched junction nucleotides: 7. The CDR3 totals 17 residues. CDR3 bases: TGTGCCAGCAGTTTATGGGGGTCGGGGACAGGCACAGATACGCAGTATTTT. Amino acids: CASSLWGSGTGTDTQYF.

The rearrangement uses TRBV16 and TRBJ1-2; D unresolved. Trimming shortened V by 0 bases and J by 6 bases, and 2 bases separated the two germline ends. The germline V gene has CDR1 KGHSY and CDR2 FQNENV. The length of the CDR3 is 11 residues. The CDR3 DNA sequence: TGTGCCAGCAGCCAATCGGATGGCTACACCTTC. Its translation is CASSQSDGYTF.

The chain combines TRBV4-2 with TRBJ2-7, with D maybe TRBD1 (5 bases). With 0 bases removed from V and 2 bases from J, the gap between germline ends came to 20 bases. This CDR3 is built from 18 residues. Germline values: CDR1 LGHNA, CDR2 YNFKEQ. CDR3 in DNA: TGTGCCAGCAGCCAAGATCTCGGACCGGACAAGAGTGCCTACGAGCAGTACTTC. It is translated as CASSQDLGPDKSAYEQYF.

This clone was detected once. The chain is built from TRBV6-2 or TRBV6-3 and TRBJ1-5; TRBD1 is a possible D gene (6 bases). Germline V gene data show CDR1 as MNHEY and CDR2 as SVGEGT. V dropped 3 bases and J dropped 5 bases, with 14 bases sitting between them. The CDR3 runs to 15 residues. The CDR3 sequence: CASSYSGEFHQPQHF. CDR3 nucleotide sequence: TGTGCCAGCAGTTATTCAGGGGAATTCCATCAGCCCCAGCATTTT.

This chain joins TRBV18 and TRBJ2-1, with 9 bases lining up with TRBD1. The trim removed 3 bases at V and 5 bases at J, leaving 8 bases unmatched. CDR3 length: 16 amino acids. The germline V gene has CDR1 KGHSH and CDR2 LQKENI. CDR3 DNA: TGTGCCAGCTCACCGGTTCGACAGGGGGGCCACAATGAGCAGTTCTTC. Its translation is CASSPVRQGGHNEQFF.